These T cell receptor beta chains were read from a single sample in a study of T cell responses to AZD1222 COVID-19 vaccine. Clones were read by immunoSEQ multiplex PCR, and TCRdb kept only the in-frame ones, dropping some. The table records some 86,000 clones, about nine tenths of them present only once. The specimen comprised peripheral blood, sampled 28 days after the second AZD1222 dose. These receptors came from an adult who received the AZD1222 COVID-19 vaccine. Each CDR3 is given with its conserved first and last residue. A D gene is named only where the DNA matches it firmly. Clone size is given for some rows only: seen once, a few or many times, or a class if the clone is expanded.

TRBV27	NA	NA	TRBJ1-5	CASSIRQGGQPQHF	TGTGCCAGCAGTATAAGACAAGGCGGTCAGCCCCAGCATTTT
TRBV18	few	TRBD1	TRBJ1-5	CASSYQGGGNQPQHF	TGTGCCAGCTCATATCAGGGGGGCGGCAATCAGCCCCAGCATTTT
TRBV28	NA	NA	TRBJ1-5	CAAGGKSYQPQHF	TGTGCAGCCGGGGGGAAAAGTTATCAGCCCCAGCATTTT
TRBV6-4	NA	NA	TRBJ1-2	CASSATGRTNYGYTF	TGTGCCAGCAGTGCGACAGGAAGAACGAACTATGGCTACACCTTC
TRBV7-9	few	NA	TRBJ2-2	CASSLAWGRGELFF	TGTGCCAGCAGCTTAGCCTGGGGGCGCGGGGAGCTGTTTTTT
TRBV6-6	NA	NA	TRBJ2-7	CASLKGDSYEQYF	TGTGCCAGCCTTAAAGGGGATTCCTACGAGCAGTACTTC
TRBV7-3	NA	TRBD1	TRBJ1-1	CASSPQGARSVTEAFF	TGTGCCAGCAGCCCACAGGGGGCGCGTAGCGTGACTGAAGCTTTCTTT
TRBV7-9	NA	TRBD1	TRBJ2-1	CASSLDRGAYNEQFF	TGTGCCAGCAGCCTGGACAGGGGGGCCTACAATGAGCAGTTCTTC
TRBV5-1	NA	TRBD2	TRBJ2-1	CASSIAGGPLPEQFF	TGCGCCAGCAGCATCGCGGGGGGGCCTCTTCCGGAGCAGTTCTTC
TRBV19	NA	NA	TRBJ1-1	CASKGTGLLGEAFF	TGTGCCAGTAAGGGTACAGGGTTATTGGGTGAAGCTTTCTTT
TRBV25-1	NA	NA	TRBJ1-5	CASTRGVYSNQPQHF	TGTGCCAGCACCCGGGGCGTTTATAGCAATCAGCCCCAGCATTTT
TRBV3-1/TRBV3-2	NA	NA	TRBJ2-7	CASRHRGAGDEQYF	TGTGCCAGCAGACATCGGGGGGCTGGCGACGAGCAGTACTTC
TRBV5-1	NA	NA	TRBJ2-2	CASSLSQGGGTGELFF	TGCGCCAGCAGCTTGAGCCAGGGGGGTGGCACCGGGGAGCTGTTTTTT
TRBV18	once	NA	TRBJ2-7	CASSPRDSYEQYF	TGTGCCAGCTCACCGCGGGACAGCTACGAGCAGTACTTC
TRBV19	NA	NA	TRBJ1-5	CASSMAGQPQHF	TGTGCCAGTAGTATGGCCGGACAGCCCCAGCATTTT
TRBV18	few	TRBD1	TRBJ2-7	CASSRKDRDEQYF	TGTGCCAGCTCAAGAAAGGACAGGGACGAGCAGTACTTC
TRBV7-2	NA	NA	TRBJ2-1	CASSLALAVNEQFF	TGTGCCAGCAGCTTAGCTTTAGCGGTCAATGAGCAGTTCTTC
TRBV9	NA	NA	TRBJ1-6	CASGGSYNSPLHF	TGTGCCAGCGGGGGGTCCTATAATTCACCCCTCCACTTT
TRBV14	NA	TRBD1	TRBJ1-4	CASSLGTGGYGNEKLFF	TGTGCCAGCAGCCTTGGGACAGGGGGTTACGGGAATGAAAAACTGTTTTTT
TRBV12-3/TRBV12-4	NA	NA	TRBJ1-2	CASSLQNNYGYTF	TGTGCCAGCAGTTTACAGAACAACTATGGCTACACCTTC
TRBV6-5	NA	NA	TRBJ1-5	CASSWTGSNQPQHF	TGTGCCAGCAGTTGGACTGGAAGCAATCAGCCCCAGCATTTT
TRBV21-1	NA	NA	TRBJ2-7	CARVRDGRGKYF	TGTGCCAGGGTCCGGGACGGCCGCGGCAAGTACTTC
TRBV4-1	NA	NA	TRBJ2-1	CASSQEGQTLHNEQFF	TGCGCCAGCAGCCAGGAGGGACAGACCCTCCACAATGAGCAGTTCTTC
TRBV28	few	NA	TRBJ1-5	CASSDADQPQHF	TGTGCCAGCAGCGACGCTGATCAGCCCCAGCATTTT
TRBV28	NA	NA	TRBJ2-7	CASSGGYYEQYF	TGTGCCAGCAGTGGGGGTTACTACGAGCAGTACTTC